The 31 T cell receptor beta chains below all came from one sample that was sequenced in a study of cytomegalovirus exposure and HLA in healthy donors. Only in-frame clones appear in the TCRdb table, and some are missing; sequencing was by immunoSEQ multiplex PCR. The table includes some 110,000 clones, less than 90% detected once. The sequenced sample consisted of PBMCs. Receptors originate from a man aged 18 to 30 in good health and CMV-seropositive.

CDR3 coding DNA: TGTGCCAGCAGCTCCCGGACAGGCCCCAACACCGGGGAGCTGTTTTTT. Translation: CASSSRTGPNTGELFF. The rearrangement links TRBV11-2 to TRBJ2-2; 7 bases are a match to TRBD1. Unmatched junction bases numbered 7, after V lost 4 bases and J lost 2 bases. Germline V lookup: CDR1 SGHAT, CDR2 FQNNGV. The CDR3 is made up of 16 amino acids.

This chain uses TRBV2 with TRBJ2-7; D is uncertain. The V end was cut by 6 bases, the J end by 0 bases, with 12 bases between. The CDR3 is 14 residues long. Germline V gives CDR1 SNHLY, CDR2 FYNNEI. The CDR3 bases are TGTGCCAGCAGCCCCGAGTCGGGCTCCTACGAGCAGTACTTC. The encoded protein is CASSPESGSYEQYF. The entire variable domain, with the rest obtained from reference TRBV2 and TRBJ2-7, is as follows: EPEVTQTPSHQVTQMGQEVILRCVPISNHLYFYWYRQILGQKVEFLVSFYNNEISEKSEIFDDQFSVERPDGSNFTLKIRSTKLEDSAMYFCASSPESGSYEQYFGPGTRLTVT.

The chain recombines TRBV28 with TRBJ1-5, with D tentatively TRBD1 (6 bases). V lost 5 bases to trimming and J lost 5 bases, with 22 bases between them. Germline CDR1 and CDR2: MDHEN and SYDVKM. The CDR3 has 17 residues. The CDR3 loop reads CASSAPRGAVLYQPQHF. CDR3 in DNA: TGTGCCAGCAGTGCCCCCCGGGGGGCGGTTTTGTATCAGCCCCAGCATTTT.

The V and J genes are TRBV6-1 and TRBJ2-7, with 8 bases aligning to TRBD2. CDR3 size: 16 residues. Trimming at V came to 4 bases and at J to 4 bases, leaving 12 bases not matched to a gene. Per germline, CDR1 MNHNS and CDR2 SASEGT. The CDR3 region is CASSVRAGVIGYEQYF. The CDR3 DNA reads TGTGCCAGCAGTGTAAGAGCGGGGGTAATTGGTTACGAGCAGTACTTC.

This clone was detected once. The chain employs TRBV10-1 and TRBJ2-5, with D possibly being TRBD2 (6 bases). The CDR3 spans 14 residues. CDR1 and CDR2 (germline): WNHNN, SYGVQD (reference sequence). V was pared by 2 bases and J by 5 bases, with 12 bases between. CDR3 coding DNA: TGCGCCAGCAGTGAGCTACCCGCGGGGGAGACCCAGTACTTC. This codes for CASSELPAGETQYF.

V and J are TRBV18 and TRBJ2-7, with 8 bases identical to TRBD1. The V gene end was trimmed by 4 bases and the J gene end by 0 bases; junction bases not matched to a gene: 8. CDR3 length: 16 amino acids. The V gene's germline CDR1 is KGHSH and CDR2 LQKENI. As DNA, the CDR3 is TGTGCCAGCTCACGAGGGACAGGCGATAGCTCCTACGAGCAGTACTTC. Translation gives CASSRGTGDSSYEQYF.

The chain joins TRBV7-2 to TRBJ1-3, with TRBD1 matching 8 bases. This CDR3 has 14 amino acids. The germline V gene has CDR1 SGHTA and CDR2 FQGNSA. Germline trimming cut 5 bases from V and 7 bases from J; bases unmatched to any gene: 7. In nucleotides, the CDR3 is TGTGCCAGCAGCCTAACAGGGGGACGGAACACCATATATTTT. Translating gives CASSLTGGRNTIYF. The whole variable domain, filled in from reference TRBV7-2 and TRBJ1-3, reads GAGVSQSPSNKVTEKGKDVELRCDPISGHTALYWYRQSLGQGLEFLIYFQGNSAPDKSGLPSDRFSAERTGGSVSTLTIQRTQQEDSAVYLCASSLTGGRNTIYFGEGSWLTVV.

This clone has only one observation. The rearrangement links TRBV6-1 to TRBJ1-6, with D possibly matching TRBD1 (6 bases). Trimming removed 5 bases at V and 7 bases at J, with 15 bases between. The CDR3 contains 15 residues. The germline V gene has CDR1 MNHNS and CDR2 SASEGT. The CDR3 loop is CASSRASDRNSPLHF. The CDR3 DNA reads TGTGCCAGCAGTCGGGCCTCAGACAGGAATTCACCCCTCCACTTT.

This chain joins TRBV6-7 and TRBJ1-5; 10 bases agree with TRBD1. TRBV6-7 is classed as an ORF, of uncertain function. CDR3 length equals 19 residues. V was clipped by 5 bases and J by 0 bases; unmatched bases: 13. This CDR3 is CASSHTTGQGEYSNQPQHF. The CDR3 DNA follows: TGTGCCAGCAGTCACACGACTGGACAGGGGGAGTATAGCAATCAGCCCCAGCATTTT.

The chain employs TRBV6-5 and TRBJ1-5, with TRBD1 identical over 7 bases. Germline V lookup: CDR1 MNHEY, CDR2 SVGAGI. Losses at the gene ends were 5 bases for V and 3 bases for J; bases not matched to a gene: 4. This CDR3 is 14 amino acids long. The CDR3 here is CASSMTGNNQPQHF. The CDR3 DNA reads as TGTGCCAGCAGTATGACAGGGAACAATCAGCCCCAGCATTTT.

The gene calls are TRBV15 and TRBJ2-1; no clear D. The V end was cut by 0 bases, the J end by 7 bases, with 7 bases between. This CDR3 contains 13 residues. Germline CDR1 and CDR2: LNHNV and YYDKDF (reference sequence). The CDR3 coding sequence is TGTGCCACCAGCAGAGATGAGGTGAATGAGCAGTTCTTC. Protein sequence: CATSRDEVNEQFF.

This clone has a single count. V usage is TRBV4-1 and J usage is TRBJ2-2, with D maybe TRBD2 (6 bases). This CDR3 has 18 amino acids. CDR1 MGHRA and CDR2 YSYEKL come from the germline V gene. V gave up 4 bases and J gave up 1 base, with 19 bases separating them. CDR3 nucleotide sequence: TGCGCCAGCAGCCGAAAAGCCCCGCCGGGACTGAACACCGGGGAGCTGTTTTTT. Translated: CASSRKAPPGLNTGELFF.

V gene TRBV20-1 combines with J gene TRBJ1-1; D ambiguous. The CDR3 totals 11 residues. CDR1 is DFQATT and CDR2 is SNEGSKA in the germline V gene (reference sequence). With 6 bases removed from V and 1 base from J, the gap between germline ends came to 6 bases. CDR3 in DNA: TGCAGTGCCTCAGGGAACACTGAAGCTTTCTTT. Its translation: CSASGNTEAFF.

The J gene is TRBJ1-6, the V gene TRBV27; D not certain. Germline-derived CDR1 and CDR2 are MNHEY and SMNVEV (reference sequence). The CDR3 consists of 14 residues. V was trimmed by 6 bases and J by 10 bases, leaving 16 bases between them. CDR3 bases: TGTGCCAGCAGGCCAGGTCCAGTAGTCTCACCCCTCCACTTT. Translating it yields CASRPGPVVSPLHF.

The J gene is TRBJ2-7, the V gene TRBV18, with D possibly matching TRBD1 (6 bases). The CDR3 is 14 amino acids. V was trimmed by 2 bases and J by 4 bases, leaving 12 bases between them. The germline gives CDR1 KGHSH, CDR2 LQKENI. This CDR3 is CASSPEAQGYEQYF. The CDR3 bases are TGTGCCAGCTCACCAGAAGCCCAGGGGTACGAGCAGTACTTC.

A remark on this clone: This specimen includes other DNA sequences encoding the same CDR3. The chain's CDR3 is CASSLAGTGEETQYF. CDR3 DNA sequence: TGCGCCAGCAGCTTGGCGGGGACAGGGGAAGAGACCCAGTACTTC. V gene TRBV5-1 combines with J gene TRBJ2-5, with TRBD1 matching 10 bases. Germline CDR1 SGHRS, CDR2 YFSETQ. The CDR3 is 15 amino acids. V shed 0 bases and J 3 bases; nucleotides not matched to a gene: 2.

This clone was seen more than once but under ten times. The V gene is TRBV6-1, the J gene TRBJ1-5, with D perhaps TRBD1 (5 bases). Germline V CDR1 and CDR2: MNHNS, SASEGT. The length of the CDR3 is 15 residues. Between the trimmed V and J ends, which lost 8 bases and 0 bases, there was a span of 14 bases. CDR3 sequence reads: CASFGGGYSNQPQHF. As DNA, the CDR3 is TGTGCCAGCTTCGGGGGGGGTTATAGCAATCAGCCCCAGCATTTT.

The rearrangement uses TRBV5-8 and TRBJ2-7; TRBD2 matches at 8 bases. The germline V gene encodes CDR1 SGHTS and CDR2 YDEGEE. The CDR3 is 14 amino acids. The V and J ends lost 3 bases and 7 bases, in that order; junction bases with no gene match: 9. The CDR3 sequence: CASSSPPTGGEQYF. CDR3 sequence (DNA): TGTGCCAGCAGCTCTCCGCCGACGGGAGGGGAGCAGTACTTC.

This clone came up a few times. The CDR3 DNA reads TGTGCCAGCAGGTATGGACAAAGGCAGGGTTATGGCTACACCTTC. Its translation is CASRYGQRQGYGYTF. This rearrangement joins TRBV6-1 to TRBJ1-2; D is possibly TRBD1 (5 bases). The CDR3 totals 15 residues. Germline loops: CDR1 MNHNS, CDR2 SASEGT. Trimming took 6 bases from V and 5 from J, leaving 19 bases between them.

The chain recombines TRBV27 with TRBJ2-1; 7 nucleotides match TRBD2. The length of the CDR3 is 15 residues. Losses at the gene ends were 5 bases for V and 7 bases for J; bases not matched to a gene: 11. Germline V gene data show CDR1 as MNHEY and CDR2 as SMNVEV (reference sequence). CDR3 DNA sequence: TGTGCCAGCAGTACCCCCCAGCGGGGTAGAAATGAGCAGTTCTTC. Its translation: CASSTPQRGRNEQFF.

The count of this clone is one. The rearrangement joins TRBV27 to TRBJ2-7, with 7 bases fitting TRBD1. Trimming cost V 6 bases and J 5 bases; bases outside gene matches: 16. The CDR3 is made up of 16 amino acids. Germline assignment: CDR1 MNHEY and CDR2 SMNVEV (reference sequence). The CDR3 region has the DNA TGTGCCAGCAGCTTCGGACCGGGGACAGTCCATAACGAGCAGTACTTC. As protein: CASSFGPGTVHNEQYF.

The chain is built from TRBV11-2 and TRBJ2-1, with TRBD2 identical over 9 bases. Germline V lookup: CDR1 SGHAT, CDR2 FQNNGV. With 1 base clipped from V and 0 bases from J, the junction kept 4 bases outside the gene matches. The CDR3 covers 17 residues. CDR3 residues: CASSLGAGGTSYNEQFF. CDR3 in DNA: TGTGCCAGCAGCTTAGGGGCGGGGGGGACCTCCTACAATGAGCAGTTCTTC.

This CDR3 is CASSPEGTEAFF. CDR3 nucleotide sequence: TGTGCCAGCTCACCCGAGGGCACTGAAGCTTTCTTT. This chain joins TRBV18 and TRBJ1-1; D unclear. V was shortened by 3 bases and J by 4 bases, with 6 bases between the two germline ends. The CDR3 contains 12 residues. Germline V lookup: CDR1 KGHSH, CDR2 LQKENI.

The chain employs TRBV10-2 and TRBJ2-5; 8 bases agree with TRBD2. J lost 4 bases, V lost 8 bases, and 15 bases had no gene match. The length of the CDR3 is 16 residues. Germline CDR1 reads WSHSY; CDR2 reads SAAADI. CDR3 DNA: TGCGCCAGCGGGGGGAGCGGGGGCGATTACCTAGAGACCCAGTACTTC. Its translation: CASGGSGGDYLETQYF.

V gene TRBV6-1 combines with J gene TRBJ2-5; 9 nucleotides agree with TRBD1. The J segment lost 4 bases and the V segment lost 4 bases, leaving 1 base of the junction unmatched. The germline V gene encodes CDR1 MNHNS and CDR2 SASEGT. The CDR3 consists of 13 residues. The CDR3 DNA is TGTGCCAGCAGTGTGACAGGGGGAGAGACCCAGTACTTC. This sequence encodes CASSVTGGETQYF.

The CDR3 region has the DNA TGTGCCAGCAGCTTTCGGGGGGACAGGGACACTGAAGCTTTCTTT. Encoded protein: CASSFRGDRDTEAFF. V usage is TRBV5-8 and J usage is TRBJ1-1; 9 nucleotides match TRBD1. Germline CDR1 SGHTS, CDR2 YDEGEE. The CDR3 is 15 amino acids. V gave up 2 bases and J gave up 3 bases; unmatched junction bases: 5.

This clone has just one count. V usage is TRBV5-4 and J usage is TRBJ1-6; D is perhaps TRBD1 (6 bases). This CDR3 is built from 14 residues. Trimming cost V 1 base and J 9 bases, with 11 bases left between them. Germline V lookup: CDR1 SGHNT, CDR2 YYREEE (reference sequence). The CDR3 nucleotides read TGTGCCAGCAGCTTGCCTGAAGGGGGTTCACCCCTCCACTTT. Translating it yields CASSLPEGGSPLHF.

The V call is TRBV5-1, the J call TRBJ2-1; D may be TRBD1 (5 bases). Germline CDR1 reads SGHRS; CDR2 reads YFSETQ. V was clipped by 0 bases and J by 7 bases, with 11 bases between them. The CDR3 loop spans 14 amino acids. The CDR3 here is CASSLAQGRNEQFF. CDR3 nucleotide sequence: TGCGCCAGCAGCTTGGCCCAGGGCAGGAATGAGCAGTTCTTC. Combining the CDR3 with reference TRBV5-1 and TRBJ2-1 gives the whole variable domain KAGVTQTPRYLIKTRGQQVTLSCSPISGHRSVSWYQQTPGQGLQFLFEYFSETQRNKGNFPGRFSGRQFSNSRSEMNVSTLELGDSALYLCASSLAQGRNEQFFGPGTRLTVL.

This clone was seen once. J is TRBJ1-2 and V is TRBV4-1; TRBD1 agrees at 7 bases. The CDR3 extends over 13 amino acids. The V gene end was trimmed by 3 bases and the J gene end by 4 bases; junction bases not matched to a gene: 2. Germline CDR1 reads MGHRA; CDR2 reads YSYEKL. Here the CDR3 reads CASSQGQLYGYTF. The CDR3 DNA reads TGCGCCAGCAGCCAGGGACAGCTCTATGGCTACACCTTC.

The chain employs TRBV19 and TRBJ2-3; 10 bases match TRBD2. The CDR3 runs 16 residues. J gave up 1 base and V 7 bases, and 8 bases lay outside the gene matches. The germline V gene has CDR1 LNHDA and CDR2 SQIVND (reference sequence). CDR3 sequence reads: CASTQRGGSGTDTQYF. The CDR3 DNA is TGTGCCAGTACCCAGCGGGGGGGATCTGGCACAGATACGCAGTATTTT.

The chain joins TRBV4-1 to TRBJ1-1; TRBD1 is a possible D gene (6 bases). The V gene lost 6 bases and the J gene lost 2 bases, with 13 bases spanning the gap. The germline CDR1 and CDR2 sequences are MGHRA and YSYEKL. The CDR3 loop spans 14 amino acids. In DNA, the CDR3 is TGCGCCAGCAGGCTCGGGACACTCAACACTGAAGCTTTCTTT. It encodes CASRLGTLNTEAFF.